This section outlines one T cell receptor (beta chain) sequence together with its context. Its antigen has not been determined. No base quality values were provided; no much bigger clone lies one nucleotide off. Using the deep immunoSEQ assay, TCR CDR3 regions were amplified from genomic DNA by multiplex PCR. Extracted genomic DNA from each cell subset was distributed evenly across all wells of several immunoSEQ 96-well plates, and each plate was treated as a replicate. For sorted subsets, each replicate PCR was loaded with approximately 0.2 ug genomic DNA, equivalent to roughly 30,000 T cell genomes. Purified libraries were measured with a Qubit 3.0 fluorometer, size-checked on a Bioanalyzer 2100, and measured again with the KAPA Library Quantification kit. Every immunoSEQ 96-well plate was sequenced on a separate single-read 150-cycle Illumina NextSeq 550 flow cell. The original methods were these. Because the immunoSEQ output included only junctional sequences and no quality scores, the filtering could not be the same as the filtering used for full-length reads. Sequences were annotated with PyIR, a Python wrapper for IgBLAST v1.9, using IMGT germline references to assign V/J genes and CDR3. Reads with weak V/J assignments (E-value above 1e-6), missing CDR3, stop codons, out-of-frame junctions, or ambiguous translated residues were removed. V3J clonotypes were defined as sequences sharing the same inferred V gene, J gene, and CDR3 amino acid sequence. Percentage overlap between repertoires was calculated by dividing the number of shared unique clonotypes by the size of the smaller repertoire. Richness of each repertoire was evaluated using RTK rarefaction, the Chao1 estimator, and Recon v2.1 estimates of unobserved clonotypes. Generation probabilities were computed with OLGA for all TCRbeta clonotypes obtained by the gDNA method from several donors. The table comes from immuneACCESS by way of TCRdb, which keeps in-frame sequences with V and J called. Part of the clones is missing from these tables; in studies checked, under half for an unresolved V gene and the rest for unknown reasons. That table supplies the V and J calls and clone size; D and trimming were determined from the DNA. The table for this sample lists roughly 1.4 million clones; less than 99% of them were counted only once. Approximately 0.38% of the sample belongs to the ten largest clones.

Donors were healthy HIV-negative adults with no recently reported acute infections or vaccinations. Every donor was a Caucasian adult residing in Nashville, Tennessee, USA. CD4+ T cells were enriched by magnetic negative selection; naive cells were then positively selected on CD45RA, and the negative fraction formed the memory subset. Blood was collected by leukapheresis, and PBMCs were isolated by Ficoll-Histopaque density gradient centrifugation and then cryopreserved in liquid nitrogen vapor phase. Analytical flow cytometry was used to check the purity and quantity of each magnetically sorted T cell population. Genomic DNA was isolated from each sorted fraction and quantified by UV absorbance on a Nanodrop 2000c. The sample belongs to a study of shared clonotypes between healthy human individuals (dated by TCRdb to 2020 to 2022). Regarding the complete study: The cohort comprised a couple of women and a few men aged 18 to 49 years. For each donor, CD4 naive and CD4 memory were each given three plates, CD8 naive was given two plates, and CD8 memory was given one plate. To estimate repertoire size and how much clonotype sharing occurs between individuals, the study deeply sequenced the blood TCR repertoires of about 5 healthy adults. Per donor, leukapheresis produced somewhere between about 0.94 and 9 billion PBMCs. To increase sequencing depth and limit assay-specific biases, TCR repertoire library preparation and sequencing were carried out by different laboratories using diverse techniques. What the study reported, not specific to this receptor: Larger estimated clonotype richness was generally found for naive subsets than for memory subsets. Higher generation probabilities were observed for clonotypes shared by all four sorted-subset donors than for non-shared clonotypes. Incomplete sequencing was indicated by rarefaction of sorted-subset datasets, despite the large sequencing depth. Sampling was limited to blood, and TCR repertoires in tissue likely differ from TCR repertoires in blood. Because the study included a small number of donors, the genetic and exposure-history diversity represented was limited. Pairwise subsampling indicated that sequencing depth was expected to affect the degree of clonotype sharing among donors. When a handful of donors were compared, the shared fraction of clonotypes was about 5.2% for naive CD4, around 3.6% for naive CD8, 2% to 2.5% for memory CD4, and roughly 0.4% for memory CD8.

The germline ends are 13 bases apart after V is trimmed by 5 bases and J by 3 bases. Including cysteine and phenylalanine, the CDR3 has 15 amino acids. The read is trimmed to its CDR3 DNA, 45 bases read in frame from base 1. In the germline V gene (reference sequence), CDR1 corresponds to LNHDA and CDR2 to SQIVND. This clonotype was obtained from a man in his thirties or forties in good health. Sequences were obtained from naive CD4+ T cells sorted from blood. This specimen's cell subset or site label, per the study, means: CD45RA+ positively selected. Here the chain combines TRBV19 and TRBJ1-4; the D gene lacks a confident call. The CDR3 sequence is CASSSPRTSNEKLFF. The DNA is TGTGCCAGTAGTTCTCCGCGGACCTCTAATGAAAAACTGTTTTTT.